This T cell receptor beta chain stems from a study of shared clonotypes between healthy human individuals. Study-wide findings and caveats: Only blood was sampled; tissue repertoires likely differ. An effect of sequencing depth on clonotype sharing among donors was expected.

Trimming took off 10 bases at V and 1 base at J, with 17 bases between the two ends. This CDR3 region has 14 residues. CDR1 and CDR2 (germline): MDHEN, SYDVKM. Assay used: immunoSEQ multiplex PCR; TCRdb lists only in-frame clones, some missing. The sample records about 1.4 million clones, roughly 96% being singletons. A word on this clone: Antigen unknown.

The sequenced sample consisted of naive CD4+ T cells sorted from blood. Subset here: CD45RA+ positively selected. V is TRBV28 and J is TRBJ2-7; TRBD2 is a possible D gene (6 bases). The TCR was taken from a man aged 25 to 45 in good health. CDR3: CATWPHGGSYEQYF. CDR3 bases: TGTGCCACCTGGCCGCACGGGGGATCCTACGAGCAGTACTTC.